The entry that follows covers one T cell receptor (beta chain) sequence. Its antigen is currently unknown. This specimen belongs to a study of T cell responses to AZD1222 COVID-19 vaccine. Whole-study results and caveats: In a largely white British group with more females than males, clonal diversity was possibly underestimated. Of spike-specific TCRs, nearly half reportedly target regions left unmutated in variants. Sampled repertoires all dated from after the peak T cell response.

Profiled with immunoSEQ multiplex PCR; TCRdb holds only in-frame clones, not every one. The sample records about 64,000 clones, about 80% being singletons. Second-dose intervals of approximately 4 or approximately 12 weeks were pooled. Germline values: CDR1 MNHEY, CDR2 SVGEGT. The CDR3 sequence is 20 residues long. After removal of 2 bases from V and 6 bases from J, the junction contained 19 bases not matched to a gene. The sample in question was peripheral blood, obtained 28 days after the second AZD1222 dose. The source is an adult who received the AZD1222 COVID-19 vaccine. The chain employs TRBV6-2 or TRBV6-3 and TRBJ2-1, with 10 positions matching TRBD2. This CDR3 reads CASSYARIGASGGPRNEQFF. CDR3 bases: TGTGCCAGCAGTTACGCTAGAATTGGGGCTAGCGGGGGCCCTCGCAATGAGCAGTTCTTC.